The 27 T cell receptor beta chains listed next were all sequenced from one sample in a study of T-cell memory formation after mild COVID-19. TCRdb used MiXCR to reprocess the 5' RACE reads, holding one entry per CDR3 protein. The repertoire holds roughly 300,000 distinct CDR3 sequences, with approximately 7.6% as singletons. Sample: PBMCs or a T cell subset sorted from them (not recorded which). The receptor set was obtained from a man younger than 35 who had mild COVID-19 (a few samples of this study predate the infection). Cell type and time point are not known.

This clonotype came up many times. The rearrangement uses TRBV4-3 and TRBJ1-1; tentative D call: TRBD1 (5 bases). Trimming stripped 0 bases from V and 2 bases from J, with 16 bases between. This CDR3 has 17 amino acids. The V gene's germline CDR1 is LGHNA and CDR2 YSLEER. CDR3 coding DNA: TGCGCCAGCAGCCAAGAAGGCTTTGGAGGGGATAACACTGAAGCTTTCTTT. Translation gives CASSQEGFGGDNTEAFF.

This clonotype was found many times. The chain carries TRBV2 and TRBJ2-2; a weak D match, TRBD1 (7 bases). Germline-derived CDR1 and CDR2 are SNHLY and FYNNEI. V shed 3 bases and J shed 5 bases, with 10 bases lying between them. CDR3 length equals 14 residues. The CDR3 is CASSETGRTGELFF. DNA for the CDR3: TGTGCCAGCAGTGAGACAGGGAGGACCGGGGAGCTGTTTTTT.

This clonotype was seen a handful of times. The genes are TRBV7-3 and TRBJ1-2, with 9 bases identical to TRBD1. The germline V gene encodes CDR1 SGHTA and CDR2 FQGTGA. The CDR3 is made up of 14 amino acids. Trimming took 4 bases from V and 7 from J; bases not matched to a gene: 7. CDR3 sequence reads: CASSSGTGLGGYTF. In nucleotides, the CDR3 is TGTGCCAGCAGCTCAGGGACAGGGTTGGGTGGCTACACCTTC.

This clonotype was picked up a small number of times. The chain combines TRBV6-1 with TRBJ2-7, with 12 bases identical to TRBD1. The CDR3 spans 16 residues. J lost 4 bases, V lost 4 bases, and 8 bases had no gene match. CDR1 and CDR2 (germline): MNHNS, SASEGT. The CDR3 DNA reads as TGTGCCAGCAGTGCAGGGGGGGGACAGGGGGCTTACGAGCAGTACTTC. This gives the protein CASSAGGGQGAYEQYF.

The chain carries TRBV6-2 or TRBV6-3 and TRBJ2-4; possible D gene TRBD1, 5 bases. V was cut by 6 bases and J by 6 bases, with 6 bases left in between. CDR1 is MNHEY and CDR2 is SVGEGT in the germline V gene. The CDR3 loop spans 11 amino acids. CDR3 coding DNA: TGTGCCAGCAGCCAGGGAAACATTCAGTACTTC. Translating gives CASSQGNIQYF.

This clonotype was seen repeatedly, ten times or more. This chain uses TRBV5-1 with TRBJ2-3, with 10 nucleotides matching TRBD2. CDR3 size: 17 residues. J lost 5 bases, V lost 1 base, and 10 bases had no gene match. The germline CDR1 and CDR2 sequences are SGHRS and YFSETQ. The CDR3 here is CASSLSSGGARGDTQYF. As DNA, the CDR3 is TGCGCCAGCAGCTTGTCAAGCGGGGGGGCTCGGGGAGATACGCAGTATTTT.

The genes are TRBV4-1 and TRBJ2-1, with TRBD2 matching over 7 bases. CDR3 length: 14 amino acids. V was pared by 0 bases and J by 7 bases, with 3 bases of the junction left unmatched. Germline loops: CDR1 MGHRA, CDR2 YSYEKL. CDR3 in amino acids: CASSQDMRGNEQFF. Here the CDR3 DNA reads TGCGCCAGCAGCCAAGATATGCGGGGGAATGAGCAGTTCTTC.

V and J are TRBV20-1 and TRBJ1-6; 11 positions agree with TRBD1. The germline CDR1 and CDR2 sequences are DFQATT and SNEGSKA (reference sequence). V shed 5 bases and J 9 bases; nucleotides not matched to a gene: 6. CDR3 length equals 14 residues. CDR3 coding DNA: TGCAGTGCTCCCTGGGACAGGGGGATTTCACCCCTCCACTTT. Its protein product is CSAPWDRGISPLHF.

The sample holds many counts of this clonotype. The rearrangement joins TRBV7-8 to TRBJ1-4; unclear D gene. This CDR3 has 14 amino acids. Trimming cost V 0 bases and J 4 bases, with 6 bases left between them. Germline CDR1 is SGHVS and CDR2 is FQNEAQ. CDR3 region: CASSLAGFNEKLFF. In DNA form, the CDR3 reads TGTGCCAGCAGCTTAGCAGGCTTTAATGAAAAACTGTTTTTT.

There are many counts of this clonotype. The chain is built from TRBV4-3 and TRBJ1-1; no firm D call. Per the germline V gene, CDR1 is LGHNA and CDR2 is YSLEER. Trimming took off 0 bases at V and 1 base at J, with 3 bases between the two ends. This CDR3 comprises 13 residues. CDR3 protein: CASSQDRNTEAFF. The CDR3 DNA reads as TGCGCCAGCAGCCAAGATCGGAACACTGAAGCTTTCTTT.

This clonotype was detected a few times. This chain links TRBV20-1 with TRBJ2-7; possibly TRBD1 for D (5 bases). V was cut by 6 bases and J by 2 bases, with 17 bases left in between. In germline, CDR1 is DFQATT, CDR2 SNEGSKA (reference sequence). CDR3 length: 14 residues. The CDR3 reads CSARRAGLPYEQYF. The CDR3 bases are TGCAGTGCGAGACGGGCAGGGCTTCCCTACGAGCAGTACTTC.

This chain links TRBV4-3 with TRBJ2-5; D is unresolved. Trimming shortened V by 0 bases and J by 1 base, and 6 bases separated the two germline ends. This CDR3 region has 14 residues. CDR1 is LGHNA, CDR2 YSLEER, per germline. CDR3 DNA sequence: TGCGCCAGCAGCCAAGATTTCTCCCAAGAGACCCAGTACTTC. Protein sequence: CASSQDFSQETQYF.

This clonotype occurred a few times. CDR3 residues: CATSDPGTDTGELFF. Here the CDR3 DNA reads TGTGCCACCAGTGATCCCGGGACCGACACCGGGGAGCTGTTTTTT. The chain joins TRBV24-1 to TRBJ2-2; perhaps D is TRBD1 or TRBD2 (5 bases each). CDR1 KGHDR and CDR2 SFDVKD come from the germline V gene. V lost 3 bases to trimming and J lost 3 bases, with 10 bases between them. The length of the CDR3 is 15 residues.

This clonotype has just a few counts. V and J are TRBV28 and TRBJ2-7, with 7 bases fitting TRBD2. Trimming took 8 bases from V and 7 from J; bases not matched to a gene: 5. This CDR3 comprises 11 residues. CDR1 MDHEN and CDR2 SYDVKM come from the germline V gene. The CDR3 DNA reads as TGTGCCAGCGGTGGGGGAGGGGAGCAGTACGTC. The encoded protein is CASGGGGEQYV.

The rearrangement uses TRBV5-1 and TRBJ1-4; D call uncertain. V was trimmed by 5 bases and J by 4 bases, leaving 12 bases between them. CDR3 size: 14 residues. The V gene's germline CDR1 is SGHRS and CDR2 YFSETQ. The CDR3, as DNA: TGCGCCAGCAGTCCTGGAGTTGATAATGAAAAACTGTTTTTT. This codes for CASSPGVDNEKLFF.

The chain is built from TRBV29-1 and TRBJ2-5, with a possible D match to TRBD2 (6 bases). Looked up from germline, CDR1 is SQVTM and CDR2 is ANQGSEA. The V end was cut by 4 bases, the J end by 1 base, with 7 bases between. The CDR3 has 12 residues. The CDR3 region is CSVGGVQETQYF. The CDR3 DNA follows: TGCAGCGTTGGGGGGGTCCAAGAGACCCAGTACTTC.

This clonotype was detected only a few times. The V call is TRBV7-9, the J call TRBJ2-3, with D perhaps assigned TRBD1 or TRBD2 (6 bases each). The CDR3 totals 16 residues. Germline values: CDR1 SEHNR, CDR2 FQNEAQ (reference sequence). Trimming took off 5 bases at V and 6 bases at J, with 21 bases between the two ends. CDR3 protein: CASSLPGISGADTQYF. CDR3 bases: TGTGCCAGCAGCCTCCCCGGGATTTCGGGGGCGGATACGCAGTATTTT.

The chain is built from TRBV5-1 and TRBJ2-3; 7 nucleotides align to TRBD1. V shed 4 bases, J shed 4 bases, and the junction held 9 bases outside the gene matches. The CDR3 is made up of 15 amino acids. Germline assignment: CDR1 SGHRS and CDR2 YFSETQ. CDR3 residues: CASSLPDRAADTQYF. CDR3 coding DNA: TGCGCCAGCAGCCTACCCGACAGGGCGGCAGATACGCAGTATTTT.

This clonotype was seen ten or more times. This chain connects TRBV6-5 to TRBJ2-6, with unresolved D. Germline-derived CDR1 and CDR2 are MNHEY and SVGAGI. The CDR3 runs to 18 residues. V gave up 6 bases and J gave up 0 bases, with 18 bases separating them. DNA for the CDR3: TGTGCCAGCAGATCTATGTGGGCCTACAGCTCTGGGGCCAACGTCCTGACTTTC. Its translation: CASRSMWAYSSGANVLTF.

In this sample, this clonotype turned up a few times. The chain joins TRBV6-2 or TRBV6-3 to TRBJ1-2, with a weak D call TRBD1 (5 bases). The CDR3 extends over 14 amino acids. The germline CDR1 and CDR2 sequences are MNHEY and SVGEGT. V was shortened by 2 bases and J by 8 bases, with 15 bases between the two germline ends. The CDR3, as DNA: TGTGCCAGCAGTTACATCAATTCGGGGGACGGCTACACCTTC. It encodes CASSYINSGDGYTF.

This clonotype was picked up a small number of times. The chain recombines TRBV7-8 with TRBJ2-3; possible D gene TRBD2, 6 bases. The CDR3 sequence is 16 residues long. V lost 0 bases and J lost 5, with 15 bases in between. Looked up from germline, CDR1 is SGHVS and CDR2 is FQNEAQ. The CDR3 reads CASSLAAGTDRDTQYF. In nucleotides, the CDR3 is TGTGCCAGCAGCTTAGCGGCGGGGACCGACAGAGATACGCAGTATTTT. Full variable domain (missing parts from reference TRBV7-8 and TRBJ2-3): GAGVSQSPRYKVAKRGQDVALRCDPISGHVSLFWYQQALGQGPEFLTYFQNEAQLDKSGLPSDRFFAERPEGSVSTLKIQRTQQEDSAVYLCASSLAAGTDRDTQYFGPGTRLTVL.

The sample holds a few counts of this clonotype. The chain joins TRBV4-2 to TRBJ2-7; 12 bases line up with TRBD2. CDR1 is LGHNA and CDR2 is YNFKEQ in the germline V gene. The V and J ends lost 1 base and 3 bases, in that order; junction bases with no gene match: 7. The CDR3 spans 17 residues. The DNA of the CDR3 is TGTGCCAGCAGCCAAGCTAGCGGGGGGGCAGGGGTCTACGAGCAGTACTTC. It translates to CASSQASGGAGVYEQYF.

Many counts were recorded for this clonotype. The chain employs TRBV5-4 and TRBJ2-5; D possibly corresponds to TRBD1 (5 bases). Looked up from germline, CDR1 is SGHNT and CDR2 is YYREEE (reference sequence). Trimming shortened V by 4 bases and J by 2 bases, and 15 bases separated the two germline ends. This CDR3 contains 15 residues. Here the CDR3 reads CASSANSGAQETQYF. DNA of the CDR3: TGTGCCAGCAGCGCGAACAGTGGGGCGCAAGAGACCCAGTACTTC.

The CDR3 DNA is TGCAGTGCCCCCACAGGGGGAGTGAATGGCTACACCTTC. As protein: CSAPTGGVNGYTF. The rearrangement uses TRBV20-1 and TRBJ1-2, with 8 positions matching TRBD1. This CDR3 contains 13 residues. Germline CDR1 reads DFQATT; CDR2 reads SNEGSKA (reference sequence). V lost 6 bases, J lost 6 bases, and 9 bases stayed unmatched.

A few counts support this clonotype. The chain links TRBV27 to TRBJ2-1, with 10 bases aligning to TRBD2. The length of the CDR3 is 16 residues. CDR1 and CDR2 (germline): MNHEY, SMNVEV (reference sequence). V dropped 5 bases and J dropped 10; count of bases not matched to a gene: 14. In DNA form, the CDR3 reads TGTGCCAGCAGTCCGCCCCCGGGACTAGCGTTCTCCGAGCAGTTCTTC. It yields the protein CASSPPPGLAFSEQFF.

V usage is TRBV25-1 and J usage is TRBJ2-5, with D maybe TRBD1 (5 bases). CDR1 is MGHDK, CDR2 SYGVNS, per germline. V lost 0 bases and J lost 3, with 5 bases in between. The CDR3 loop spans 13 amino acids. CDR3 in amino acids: CASSEYREETQYF. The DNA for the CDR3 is TGTGCCAGCAGTGAATACAGGGAAGAGACCCAGTACTTC.

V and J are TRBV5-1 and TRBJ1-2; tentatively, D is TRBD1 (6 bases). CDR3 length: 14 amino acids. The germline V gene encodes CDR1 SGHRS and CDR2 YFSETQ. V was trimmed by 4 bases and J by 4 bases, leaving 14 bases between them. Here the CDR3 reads CASSGGGLAYGYTF. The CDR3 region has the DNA TGCGCCAGCAGCGGTGGGGGGCTAGCCTATGGCTACACCTTC.